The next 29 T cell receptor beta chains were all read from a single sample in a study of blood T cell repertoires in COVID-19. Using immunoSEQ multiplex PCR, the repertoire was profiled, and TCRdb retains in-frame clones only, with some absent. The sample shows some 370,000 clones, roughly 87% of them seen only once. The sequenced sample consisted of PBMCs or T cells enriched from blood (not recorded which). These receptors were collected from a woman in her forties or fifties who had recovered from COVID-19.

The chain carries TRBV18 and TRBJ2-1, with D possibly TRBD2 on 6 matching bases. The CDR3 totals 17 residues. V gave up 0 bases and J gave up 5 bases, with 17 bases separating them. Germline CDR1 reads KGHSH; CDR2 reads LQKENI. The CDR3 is CASSPPRGPKLNNEQFF. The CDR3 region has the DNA TGTGCCAGCTCACCACCGCGGGGTCCAAAACTAAACAATGAGCAGTTCTTC.

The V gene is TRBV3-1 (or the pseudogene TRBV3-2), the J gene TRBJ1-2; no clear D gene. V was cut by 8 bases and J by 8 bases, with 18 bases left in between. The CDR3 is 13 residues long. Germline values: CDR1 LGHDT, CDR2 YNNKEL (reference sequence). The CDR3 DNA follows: TGTGCCAGCGGAGCACCCGCTTTTGAAGGCTACACCTTC. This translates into CASGAPAFEGYTF.

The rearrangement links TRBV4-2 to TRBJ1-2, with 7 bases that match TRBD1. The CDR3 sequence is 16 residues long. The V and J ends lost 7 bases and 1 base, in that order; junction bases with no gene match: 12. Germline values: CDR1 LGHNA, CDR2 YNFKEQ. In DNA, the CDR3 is TGTGCCAGCAACCCAATACGGGACAGTCTTAACTATGGCTACACCTTC. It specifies CASNPIRDSLNYGYTF.

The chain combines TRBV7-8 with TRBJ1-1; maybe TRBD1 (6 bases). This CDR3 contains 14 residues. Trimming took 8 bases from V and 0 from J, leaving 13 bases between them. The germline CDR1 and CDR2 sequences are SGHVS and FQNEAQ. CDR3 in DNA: TGTGCCAGCGAAAGACAGGTAATGAACACTGAAGCTTTCTTT. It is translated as CASERQVMNTEAFF.

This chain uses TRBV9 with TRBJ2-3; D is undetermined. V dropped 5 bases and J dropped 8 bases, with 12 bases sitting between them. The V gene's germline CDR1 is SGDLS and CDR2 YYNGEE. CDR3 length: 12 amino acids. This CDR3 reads CASSADSGTQYF. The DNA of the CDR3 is TGTGCCAGCAGTGCCGATTCGGGTACGCAGTATTTT.

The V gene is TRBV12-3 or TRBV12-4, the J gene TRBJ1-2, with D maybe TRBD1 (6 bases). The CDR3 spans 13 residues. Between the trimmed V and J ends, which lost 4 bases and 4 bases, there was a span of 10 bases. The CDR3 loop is CASSSQGIYGYTF. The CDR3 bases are TGTGCCAGCAGTTCCCAGGGGATCTATGGCTACACCTTC.

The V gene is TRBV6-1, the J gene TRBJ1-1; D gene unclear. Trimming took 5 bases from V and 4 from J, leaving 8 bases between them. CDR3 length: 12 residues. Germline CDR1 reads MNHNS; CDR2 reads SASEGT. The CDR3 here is CASSLASTEAFF. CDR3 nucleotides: TGTGCCAGCAGTTTGGCCAGCACTGAAGCTTTCTTT.

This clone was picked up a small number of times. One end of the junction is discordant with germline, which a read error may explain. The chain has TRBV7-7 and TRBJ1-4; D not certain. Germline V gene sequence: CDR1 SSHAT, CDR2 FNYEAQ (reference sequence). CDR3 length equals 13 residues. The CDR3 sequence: CASSLDGLGKLFF. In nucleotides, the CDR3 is TGTGCTAGCAGCTTAGATGGACTGGGAAAACTGTTTTTT.

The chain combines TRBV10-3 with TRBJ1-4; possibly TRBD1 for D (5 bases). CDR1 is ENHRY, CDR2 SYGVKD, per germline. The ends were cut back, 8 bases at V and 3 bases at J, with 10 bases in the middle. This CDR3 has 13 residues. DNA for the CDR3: TGTGCCATCGCGCAGGGATCTAATGAAAAACTGTTTTTT. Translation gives CAIAQGSNEKLFF.

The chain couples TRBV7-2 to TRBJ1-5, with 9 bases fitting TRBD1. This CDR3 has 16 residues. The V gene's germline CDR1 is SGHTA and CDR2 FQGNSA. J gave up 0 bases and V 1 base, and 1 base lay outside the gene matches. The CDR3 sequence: CASSLGTGASNQPQHF. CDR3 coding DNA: TGTGCCAGCAGCTTAGGGACAGGGGCTAGCAATCAGCCCCAGCATTTT.

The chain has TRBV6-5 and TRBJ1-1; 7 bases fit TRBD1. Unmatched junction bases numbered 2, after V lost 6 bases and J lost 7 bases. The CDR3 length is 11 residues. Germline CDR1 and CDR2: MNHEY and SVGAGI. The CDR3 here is CASRRTGEAFF. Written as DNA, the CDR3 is TGTGCCAGCAGGAGGACAGGTGAAGCTTTCTTT.

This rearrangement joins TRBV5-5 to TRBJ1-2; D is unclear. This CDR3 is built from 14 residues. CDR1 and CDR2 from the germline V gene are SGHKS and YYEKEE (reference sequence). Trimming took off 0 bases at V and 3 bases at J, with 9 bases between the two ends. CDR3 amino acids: CASSLETGYYGYTF. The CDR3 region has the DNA TGTGCCAGCAGCTTGGAAACGGGGTACTATGGCTACACCTTC.

The CDR3 nucleotides read TGTGCCTGGGACAGGGGCCTCCAAGAGACCCAGTACTTC. Translating it yields CAWDRGLQETQYF. V is TRBV30 and J is TRBJ2-5; 8 bases fit TRBD1. The trim removed 5 bases at V and 1 base at J, leaving 3 bases unmatched. The CDR3 runs to 13 residues. From germline, CDR1 is GTSNPN and CDR2 SVGIG (reference sequence).

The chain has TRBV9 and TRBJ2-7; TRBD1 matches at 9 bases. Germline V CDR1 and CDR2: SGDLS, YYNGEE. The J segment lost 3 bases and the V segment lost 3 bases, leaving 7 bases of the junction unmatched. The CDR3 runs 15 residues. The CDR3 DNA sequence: TGTGCCAGCAGCGCCTCGACAGGGGGAGGCTACGAGCAGTACTTC. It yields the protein CASSASTGGGYEQYF.

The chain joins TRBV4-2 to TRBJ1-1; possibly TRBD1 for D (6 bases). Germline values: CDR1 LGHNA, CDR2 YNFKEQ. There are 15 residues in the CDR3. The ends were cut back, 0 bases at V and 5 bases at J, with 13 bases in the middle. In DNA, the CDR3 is TGTGCCAGCAGCCAAGACAGGGGAGTAGGGACTGAAGCTTTCTTT. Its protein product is CASSQDRGVGTEAFF.

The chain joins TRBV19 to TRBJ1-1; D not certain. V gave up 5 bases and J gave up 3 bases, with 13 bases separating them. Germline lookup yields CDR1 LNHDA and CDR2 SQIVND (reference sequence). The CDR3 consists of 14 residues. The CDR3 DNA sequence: TGTGCCAGTAGTGTTGGTTTACTGGACACTGAAGCTTTCTTT. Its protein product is CASSVGLLDTEAFF. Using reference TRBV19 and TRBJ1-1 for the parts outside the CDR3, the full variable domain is DGGITQSPKYLFRKEGQNVTLSCEQNLNHDAMYWYRQDPGQGLRLIYYSQIVNDFQKGDIAEGYSVSREKKESFPLTVTSAQKNPTAFYLCASSVGLLDTEAFFGQGTRLTVV.

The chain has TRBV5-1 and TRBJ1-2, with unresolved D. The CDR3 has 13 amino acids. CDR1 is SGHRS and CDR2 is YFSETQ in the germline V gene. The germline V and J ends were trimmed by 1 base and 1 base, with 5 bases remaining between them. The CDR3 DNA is TGCGCCAGCAGCTTGTCACTTAACTATGGCTACACCTTC. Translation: CASSLSLNYGYTF. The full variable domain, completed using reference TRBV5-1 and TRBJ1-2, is KAGVTQTPRYLIKTRGQQVTLSCSPISGHRSVSWYQQTPGQGLQFLFEYFSETQRNKGNFPGRFSGRQFSNSRSEMNVSTLELGDSALYLCASSLSLNYGYTFGSGTRLTVV.

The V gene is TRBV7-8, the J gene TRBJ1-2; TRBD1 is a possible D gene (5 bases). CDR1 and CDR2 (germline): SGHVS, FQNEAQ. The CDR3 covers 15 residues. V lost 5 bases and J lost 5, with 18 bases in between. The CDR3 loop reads CASSPEGRSGYGYTF. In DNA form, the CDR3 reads TGTGCCAGCAGCCCTGAGGGGAGGTCGGGGTATGGCTACACCTTC. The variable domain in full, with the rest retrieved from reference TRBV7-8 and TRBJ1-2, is GAGVSQSPRYKVAKRGQDVALRCDPISGHVSLFWYQQALGQGPEFLTYFQNEAQLDKSGLPSDRFFAERPEGSVSTLKIQRTQQEDSAVYLCASSPEGRSGYGYTFGSGTRLTVV.

The CDR3 DNA is TGTGCCAGCAGCCGGTTACGGGGGATTGGGAACACTGAAGCTTTCTTT. It translates to CASSRLRGIGNTEAFF. This chain connects TRBV3-1 (or the pseudogene TRBV3-2) to TRBJ1-1, with TRBD1 as a possible D gene (5 bases). The CDR3 spans 16 residues. The V end was cut by 4 bases, the J end by 1 base, with 16 bases between. The germline V gene encodes CDR1 LGHDT and CDR2 YNNKEL (reference sequence).

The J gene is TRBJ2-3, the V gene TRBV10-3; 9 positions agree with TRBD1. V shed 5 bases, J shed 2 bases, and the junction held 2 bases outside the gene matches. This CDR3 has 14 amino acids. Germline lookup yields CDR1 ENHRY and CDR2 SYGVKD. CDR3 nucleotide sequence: TGTGCCATCAGTAGGACAGGGGACACAGATACGCAGTATTTT. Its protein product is CAISRTGDTDTQYF.

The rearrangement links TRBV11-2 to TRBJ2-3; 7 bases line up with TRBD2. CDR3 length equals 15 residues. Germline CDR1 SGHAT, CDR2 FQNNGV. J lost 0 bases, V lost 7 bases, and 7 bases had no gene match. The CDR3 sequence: CASMSLAFSTDTQYF. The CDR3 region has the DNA TGTGCCAGCATGTCACTAGCGTTTAGCACAGATACGCAGTATTTT.

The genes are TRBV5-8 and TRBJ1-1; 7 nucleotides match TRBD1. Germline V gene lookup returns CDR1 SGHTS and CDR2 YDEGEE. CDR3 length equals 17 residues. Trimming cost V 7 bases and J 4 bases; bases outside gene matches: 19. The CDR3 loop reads CASCRGAQPLISTEAFF. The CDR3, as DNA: TGTGCCAGCTGCAGGGGGGCCCAACCCCTAATAAGCACTGAAGCTTTCTTT.

The chain's CDR3 is CASSVEGLQDGYTF. The CDR3, as DNA: TGTGCCAGCAGCGTAGAAGGACTGCAAGATGGCTACACCTTC. V usage is TRBV9 and J usage is TRBJ1-2; unclear D gene. CDR3 length: 14 amino acids. V gave up 0 bases and J gave up 6 bases, with 12 bases separating them. Germline V gene lookup returns CDR1 SGDLS and CDR2 YYNGEE.

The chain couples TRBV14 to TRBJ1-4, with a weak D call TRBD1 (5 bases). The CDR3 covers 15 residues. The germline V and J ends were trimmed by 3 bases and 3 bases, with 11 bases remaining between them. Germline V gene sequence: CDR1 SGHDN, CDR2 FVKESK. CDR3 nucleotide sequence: TGTGCCAGCAGCCAGACGCAGGGTTCTAATGAAAAACTGTTTTTT. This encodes CASSQTQGSNEKLFF.

The CDR3 nucleotides are TGTGCCAGCAGTGACAGGGATAATGAAAAACTGTTTTTT. Translated: CASSDRDNEKLFF. This sequence joins TRBV12-3 or TRBV12-4 and TRBJ1-4; 7 positions match TRBD1. The CDR3 is 13 residues long. The V segment lost 5 bases and the J segment 4 bases; nucleotides outside the gene matches: 1.

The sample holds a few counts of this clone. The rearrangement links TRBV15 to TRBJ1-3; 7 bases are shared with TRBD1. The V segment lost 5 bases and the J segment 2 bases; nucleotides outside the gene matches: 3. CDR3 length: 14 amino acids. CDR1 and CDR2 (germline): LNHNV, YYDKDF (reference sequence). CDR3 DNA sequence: TGTGCCACCAGCGAAAGGGGGCCTGGAAACACCATATATTTT. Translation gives CATSERGPGNTIYF. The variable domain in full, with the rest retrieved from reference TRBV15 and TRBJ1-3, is DAMVIQNPRYQVTQFGKPVTLSCSQTLNHNVMYWYQQKSSQAPKLLFHYYDKDFNNEADTPDNFQSRRPNTSFCFLDIRSPGLGDTAMYLCATSERGPGNTIYFGEGSWLTVV.

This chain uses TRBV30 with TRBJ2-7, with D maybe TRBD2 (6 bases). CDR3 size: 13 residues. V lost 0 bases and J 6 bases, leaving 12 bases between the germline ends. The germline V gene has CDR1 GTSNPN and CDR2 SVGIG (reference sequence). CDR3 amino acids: CAWSVRGGGEQYF. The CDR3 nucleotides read TGTGCCTGGAGTGTTCGTGGGGGAGGCGAGCAGTACTTC.

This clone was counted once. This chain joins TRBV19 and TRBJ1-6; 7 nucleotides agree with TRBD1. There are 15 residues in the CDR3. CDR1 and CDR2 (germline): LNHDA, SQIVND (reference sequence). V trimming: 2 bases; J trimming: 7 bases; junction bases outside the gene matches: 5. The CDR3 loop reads CASSIRTGGNSPLHF. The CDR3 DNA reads TGTGCCAGTAGTATAAGGACAGGAGGGAATTCACCCCTCCACTTT.

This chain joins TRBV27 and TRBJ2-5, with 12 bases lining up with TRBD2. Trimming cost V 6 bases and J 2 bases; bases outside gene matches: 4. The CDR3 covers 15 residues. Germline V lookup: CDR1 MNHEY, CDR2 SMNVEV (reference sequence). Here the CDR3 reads CASRTSGRPQETQYF. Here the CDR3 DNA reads TGTGCCAGCAGAACTAGCGGGAGGCCTCAAGAGACCCAGTACTTC.